The sequence of this T cell receptor (beta chain) was determined in a study of T cells in Graves' hyperthyroidism and ophthalmopathy (dated by TCRdb to about 2019). Describing the broader study: A discovery cohort of approximately 97 patients, about 44 with Graves' ophthalmopathy and fewer than 65 with stable Graves' hyperthyroidism, was used to find distinguishing TCR V-J signatures. An independent validation cohort of 18 to 20 hyperthyroidism patients and 17 patients who later progressed to ophthalmopathy tested prospective prediction of ophthalmopathy. The approximately 97 discovery patients were randomly divided into training and test sets at a 7:3 ratio. Thyroid tissue and blood T-cell repertoires from several Graves' hyperthyroidism patients were also compared in the study. After blood sampling, hyperthyroidism patients were treated with methimazole at a starting dose of 30 mg daily, and ophthalmopathy patients were treated with high-dose intravenous methylprednisolone. The paper describes TCR Vbeta CDR3 sequencing of 120 to 150 peripheral blood samples, made up of approximately 40 ophthalmopathy patients, some 76 hyperthyroidism patients and roughly 17 progressor patients. The research as a whole found: Ophthalmopathy was separated from stable hyperthyroidism by a 13 V-J signature model, with about 88% sensitivity and around 81% specificity obtained in cross-validation and 80%/75% obtained in testing. In validation, the model predicted progression to ophthalmopathy a median of about 6.5 months before onset, with approximately 68% sensitivity and about 72% specificity. No statistical method was used to set the sample size in advance, and investigators knew the group allocation. Most expanded thyroid clonotypes (frequency above 0.001) were also detected in blood, suggesting blood repertoires may reflect thyroid immune responses.

The CDR3 measures 16 amino acids from cysteine to phenylalanine. The CDR3 DNA has 48 bases and is translated from base 1. In the germline V gene (reference sequence), CDR1 corresponds to SEHNR and CDR2 to FQNEAQ. Germline trimming: 3 bases from V, 3 bases from J; junction bases outside gene matches: 7. Patients with uncontrolled infections, other autoimmune diseases, pregnancy or lactation were excluded. Clinical symptoms, serum thyroxine and TRAb, thyroid ultrasound, and orbital computed tomography formed the basis for the diagnoses. Total RNA was extracted with Trizol reagent, and quality was checked on an Agilent 2100 Bioanalyzer. The TCR beta CDR3 regions were amplified from the RNA transcripts. The TCR CDR3 was subjected to a first round of RT-PCR using the HTBI primer set and the Qiagen OneStep RT-PCR kit. The libraries were constructed in a second round of multiplex PCR and then size-selected and purified. Paired-end sequencing of the libraries was performed with 100 bp reads on an Illumina HiSeq2000. The original pipeline was this. Raw data were processed with SOAPnuke, discarding reads with adapters, uncalled bases, mean Phred below 15, or no exact constant-primer or identifier match. High-quality paired reads were merged using COPE v1.2.5, and each unique nucleotide sequence was defined as a clonotype. MiTCR v1.1 was used to align clonotypes to the IMGT TRBV, TRBD and TRBJ reference segments. The analysis included only V-J combinations with a frequency above 0.0001, which together covered 98% to 99.2% of the repertoires. The TCS score was defined as the ratio of F50 (clonal expansion) to E x V (chaos), calculated using BLOSUM62-based TCRdist between CDR3 peptides within each V-J. Welch's t-statistics and random forest reduced roughly 540 V-J features to some 14, which were used in a naive Bayes classifier (R e1071). The similarity between thyroid and blood repertoires was quantified using the Morisita-Horn index. TCRdb reran the public reads through fastp at Q25 and MiXCR, keeping productive beta chains. Identical CDR3 proteins give one entry, which carries the most common genes and DNA. TCRdb assigned the V and J calls; the authors' analysis was not used. The sample table lists about 660,000 distinct CDR3 sequences, nearly 45% of them with a count of one. The ten top clones hold less than 9% of the sample.

This clonotype was found a few times. The clone's antigen remains unknown. It has no much larger one-base neighbor in the sample; base qualities were not kept. The chain is encoded by TRBV7-9 joined to TRBJ2-7; 11 bases in the middle match TRBD2. This sequence originates from an adult man with Graves' disease, either hyperthyroidism or ophthalmopathy (not recorded which). Material: peripheral blood or thyroid tissue (not recorded which). The DNA sequence is TGTGCCAGCAGCTTTGGACTAGCGGGCCCCGTCTACGAGCAGTACTTC. Its product reads: CASSFGLAGPVYEQYF.